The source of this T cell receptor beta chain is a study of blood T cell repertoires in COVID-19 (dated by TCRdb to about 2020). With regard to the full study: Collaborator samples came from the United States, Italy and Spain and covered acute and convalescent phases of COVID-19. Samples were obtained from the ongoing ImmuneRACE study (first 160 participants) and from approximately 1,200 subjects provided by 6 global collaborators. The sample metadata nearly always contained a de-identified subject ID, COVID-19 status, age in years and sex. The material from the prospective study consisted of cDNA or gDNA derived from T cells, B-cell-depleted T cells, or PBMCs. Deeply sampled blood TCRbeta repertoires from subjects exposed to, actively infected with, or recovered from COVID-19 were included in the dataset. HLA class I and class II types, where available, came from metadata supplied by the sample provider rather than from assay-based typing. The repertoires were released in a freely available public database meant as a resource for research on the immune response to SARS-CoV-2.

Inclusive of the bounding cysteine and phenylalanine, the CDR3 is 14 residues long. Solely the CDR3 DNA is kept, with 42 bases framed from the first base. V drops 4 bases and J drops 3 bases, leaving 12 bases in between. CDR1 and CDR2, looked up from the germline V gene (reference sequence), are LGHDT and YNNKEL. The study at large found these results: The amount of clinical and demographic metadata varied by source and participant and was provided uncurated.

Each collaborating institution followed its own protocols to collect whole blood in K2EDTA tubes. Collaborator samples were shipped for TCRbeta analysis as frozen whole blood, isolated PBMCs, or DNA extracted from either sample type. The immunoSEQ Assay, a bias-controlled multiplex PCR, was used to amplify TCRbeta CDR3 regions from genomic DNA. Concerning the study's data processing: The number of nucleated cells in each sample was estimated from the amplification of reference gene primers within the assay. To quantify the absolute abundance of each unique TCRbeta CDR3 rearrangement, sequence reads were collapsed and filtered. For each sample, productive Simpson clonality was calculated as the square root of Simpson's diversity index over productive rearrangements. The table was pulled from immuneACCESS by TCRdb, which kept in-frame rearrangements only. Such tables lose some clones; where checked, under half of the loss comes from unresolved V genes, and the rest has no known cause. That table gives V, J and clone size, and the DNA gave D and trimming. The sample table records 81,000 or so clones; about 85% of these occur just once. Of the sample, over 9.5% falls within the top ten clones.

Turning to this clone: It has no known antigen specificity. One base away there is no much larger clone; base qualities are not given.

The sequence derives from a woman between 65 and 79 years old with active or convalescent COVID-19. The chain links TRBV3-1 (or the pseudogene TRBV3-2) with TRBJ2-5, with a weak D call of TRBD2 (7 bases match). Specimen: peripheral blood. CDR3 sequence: CASSLLGGEETQYF. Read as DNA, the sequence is TGTGCCAGCAGCCTCCTAGGGGGGGAAGAGACCCAGTACTTC.